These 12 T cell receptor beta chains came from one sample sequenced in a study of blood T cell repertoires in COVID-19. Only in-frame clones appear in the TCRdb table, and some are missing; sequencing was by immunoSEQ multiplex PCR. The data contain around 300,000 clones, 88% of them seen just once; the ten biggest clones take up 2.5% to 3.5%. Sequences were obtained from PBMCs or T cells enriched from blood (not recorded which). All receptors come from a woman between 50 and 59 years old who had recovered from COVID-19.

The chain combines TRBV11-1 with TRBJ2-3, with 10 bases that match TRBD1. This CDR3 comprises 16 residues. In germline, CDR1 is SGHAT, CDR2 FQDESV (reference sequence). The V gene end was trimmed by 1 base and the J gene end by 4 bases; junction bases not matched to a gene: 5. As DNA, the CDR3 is TGTGCCAGCAGCTTAGGGGACAGGGGAAGGTCAGATACGCAGTATTTT. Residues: CASSLGDRGRSDTQYF.

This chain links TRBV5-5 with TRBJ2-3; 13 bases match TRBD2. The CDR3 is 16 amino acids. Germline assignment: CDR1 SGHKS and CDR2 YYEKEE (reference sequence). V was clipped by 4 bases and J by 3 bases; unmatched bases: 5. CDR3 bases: TGTGCCAGCAGCCTTTGGACTAGCGGGGGAACAGATACGCAGTATTTT. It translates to CASSLWTSGGTDTQYF. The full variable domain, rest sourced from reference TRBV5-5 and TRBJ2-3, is DAGVTQSPTHLIKTRGQQVTLRCSPISGHKSVSWYQQVLGQGPQFIFQYYEKEERGRGNFPDRFSARQFPNYSSELNVNALLLGDSALYLCASSLWTSGGTDTQYFGPGTRLTVL.

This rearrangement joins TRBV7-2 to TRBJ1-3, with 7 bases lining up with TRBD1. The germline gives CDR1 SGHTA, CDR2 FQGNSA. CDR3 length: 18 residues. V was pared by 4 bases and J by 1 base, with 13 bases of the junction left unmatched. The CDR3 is CASSSNIGRGLSGNTIYF. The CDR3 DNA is TGTGCCAGCAGCTCCAATATCGGCAGGGGGTTGTCTGGAAACACCATATATTTT.

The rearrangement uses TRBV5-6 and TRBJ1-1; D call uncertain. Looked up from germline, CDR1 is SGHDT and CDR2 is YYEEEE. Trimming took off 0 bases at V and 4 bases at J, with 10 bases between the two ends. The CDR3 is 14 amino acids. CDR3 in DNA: TGTGCCAGCAGCTTGGTAGGCGAGGGCACTGAAGCTTTCTTT. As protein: CASSLVGEGTEAFF.

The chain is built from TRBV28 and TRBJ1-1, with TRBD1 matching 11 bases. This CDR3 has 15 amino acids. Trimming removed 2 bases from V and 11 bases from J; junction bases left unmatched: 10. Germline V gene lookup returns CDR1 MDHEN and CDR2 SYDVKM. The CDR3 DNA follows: TGTGCCAGCAGTTTAACTCAGGACAGGGGGCCGGGTGCTTTCTTT. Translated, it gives CASSLTQDRGPGAFF.

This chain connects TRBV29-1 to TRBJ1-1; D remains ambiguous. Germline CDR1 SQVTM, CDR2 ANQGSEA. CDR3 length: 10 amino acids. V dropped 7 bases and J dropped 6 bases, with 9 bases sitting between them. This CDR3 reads CSGRNAEAFF. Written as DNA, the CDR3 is TGCAGCGGGAGAAACGCTGAAGCTTTCTTT.

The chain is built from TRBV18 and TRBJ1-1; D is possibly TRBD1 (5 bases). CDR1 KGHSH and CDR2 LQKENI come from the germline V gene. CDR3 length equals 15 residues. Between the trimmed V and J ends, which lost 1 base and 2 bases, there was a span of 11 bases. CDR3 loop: CASSPLSTANTEAFF. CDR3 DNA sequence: TGTGCCAGCTCACCACTCTCGACAGCAAACACTGAAGCTTTCTTT.

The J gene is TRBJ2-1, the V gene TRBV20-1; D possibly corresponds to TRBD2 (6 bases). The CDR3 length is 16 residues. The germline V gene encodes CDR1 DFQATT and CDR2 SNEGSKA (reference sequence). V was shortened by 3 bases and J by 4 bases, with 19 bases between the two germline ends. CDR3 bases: TGCAGTGCTAGTTCGTTGGGGGGAGAGCATTACAATGAGCAGTTCTTC. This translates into CSASSLGGEHYNEQFF.

The DNA for the CDR3 is TGTGCCAGCTCACCGGCACCGGACAGCGGCTATGGCTACACCTTC. It is translated as CASSPAPDSGYGYTF. This sequence joins TRBV18 and TRBJ1-2, with D possibly matching TRBD1 (6 bases). The V and J ends lost 3 bases and 4 bases respectively, with 15 bases between them. The length of the CDR3 is 15 residues. Germline V gene lookup returns CDR1 KGHSH and CDR2 LQKENI. Full variable domain (rest looked up from reference TRBV18 and TRBJ1-2): NAGVMQNPRHLVRRRGQEARLRCSPMKGHSHVYWYRQLPEEGLKFMVYLQKENIIDESGMPKERFSAEFPKEGPSILRIQQVVRGDSAAYFCASSPAPDSGYGYTFGSGTRLTVV.

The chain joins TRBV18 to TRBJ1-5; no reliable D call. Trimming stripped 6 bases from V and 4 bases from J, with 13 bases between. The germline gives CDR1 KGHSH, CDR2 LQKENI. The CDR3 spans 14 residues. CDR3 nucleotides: TGTGCCAGCTCGCCGGCGGGAGATAATCAGCCCCAGCATTTT. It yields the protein CASSPAGDNQPQHF.

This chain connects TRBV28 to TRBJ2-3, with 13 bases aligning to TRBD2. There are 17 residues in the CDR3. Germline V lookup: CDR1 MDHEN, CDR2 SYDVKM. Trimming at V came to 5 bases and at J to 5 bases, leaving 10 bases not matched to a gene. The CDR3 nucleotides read TGTGCCAGCAGTGCCTGGACTAGCGGGAGTGGGTTAGATACGCAGTATTTT. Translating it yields CASSAWTSGSGLDTQYF.

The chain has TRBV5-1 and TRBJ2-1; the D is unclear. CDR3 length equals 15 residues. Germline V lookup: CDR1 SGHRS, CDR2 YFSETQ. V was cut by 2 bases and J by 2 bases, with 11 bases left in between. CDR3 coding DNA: TGCGCCAGCAGCTTATATGGTGAGACCTACAATGAGCAGTTCTTC. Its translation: CASSLYGETYNEQFF.